This record covers a single TCR beta chain. Antigen unknown. This entry comes from a study of Tregs in tolerant kidney transplant recipients. The study's findings and limits: Expanding Tregs on activated donor B cells appeared to best identify donor-specific TCRbeta clones.

The CDR3 has 13 residues. The germline V and J ends were trimmed by 2 bases and 3 bases, with 7 bases remaining between them. CDR1 is ENHRY and CDR2 is SYGVKD in the germline V gene. Here immunoSEQ multiplex PCR was the method, and the copy in TCRdb shows in-frame clones only, minus some. Of about 120,000 clones in the sample, almost 95% were seen once. This rearrangement joins TRBV10-3 to TRBJ1-2; no definite D call. This TCR was recovered from a human donor in good health. Sequenced sample: CD4+ T cells from blood. CDR3 amino acids: CAISEEEDYGYTF. The CDR3 DNA reads TGTGCCATCAGTGAGGAGGAGGACTATGGCTACACCTTC.